Listed below are T cell receptor beta chains from one sample, sequenced in a study of T cells in Graves' hyperthyroidism and ophthalmopathy. Via MiXCR, TCRdb re-called the multiplex PCR reads, giving one row per CDR3 protein. This repertoire shows over 300,000 distinct CDR3 sequences, roughly 13% found once; its top ten account for roughly 33%. Sequencing was carried out using blood. These receptors were obtained from a woman aged 40 to 50 with Graves' ophthalmopathy. Each CDR3 is given with its conserved first and last residue.

v_call	j_call	cdr3_aa
TRBV20-1	TRBJ2-7	CSAAEDDYEQYF
TRBV27	TRBJ1-4	CASSPSAGESWGEKLFF
TRBV3-1	TRBJ2-1	CASSQVLAVYNEQFF
TRBV5-5	TRBJ2-1	CASSIGNNEQFF
TRBV27	TRBJ1-2	CASSFFTPRGREPSNYGYTF
TRBV28	TRBJ2-6	CASSFRSGANVLTF
TRBV4-1	TRBJ1-1	CASSRGQGPLNTEAFF
TRBV11-2	TRBJ2-1	CASSFSVKRHNEQFF
TRBV20-1	TRBJ2-3	CSAGGGSDTQYF
TRBV7-9	TRBJ1-1	CASIETSANTEAFF
TRBV10-3	TRBJ1-5	CAISEGVTRAQHF
TRBV6-1	TRBJ2-3	CASSEGAGGPSDTQYF
TRBV30	TRBJ2-1	CAWSVQVGDRDYNEQFF
TRBV24-1	TRBJ1-1	CATSDPRNTEAFF
TRBV6-2/TRBV6-3	TRBJ2-2	CASSYAAGAGELFF
TRBV7-8	TRBJ2-3	CASSIMGGRGTDTQYF
TRBV7-9	TRBJ2-2	CASSSRLVEDTGELFF
TRBV7-9	TRBJ2-1	CASSSINKQFF
TRBV6-1	TRBJ2-1	CASRPRQGNEQFF
TRBV12-3/TRBV12-4	TRBJ2-1	CASSFGPGEQFF
TRBV7-8	TRBJ1-5	CASSLAVGLGAAHSNQPQHF
TRBV28	TRBJ1-2	CASSFGRGLYGYTF
TRBV9	TRBJ2-5	CASSVEGQMETQYF
TRBV5-4	TRBJ2-5	CASSLGGFSEKTQYF
TRBV28	TRBJ1-1	CASRDLGGTEAFF
TRBV11-2	TRBJ1-2	CASSLDSGQYYGYTF
TRBV4-1	TRBJ2-2	CASSQDLGVAGELFF
TRBV20-1	TRBJ2-1	CSGRTSGSIHEQFF
TRBV29-1	TRBJ2-4	CSVRKKAKNIQYF
TRBV20-1	TRBJ2-3	CSARVTAKATQYF
TRBV7-9	TRBJ1-1	CASSSEGTEAFF
TRBV6-1	TRBJ1-5	CASSDPGVNQPQHF
TRBV11-2	TRBJ1-1	CASSLVFAGGTEAFF
TRBV2	TRBJ2-3	CASSYLRTGADTQYF
TRBV30	TRBJ1-5	CAWSRGDNQPQHF
TRBV6-5	TRBJ2-7	CASSYSSDSYEQYF
TRBV5-1	TRBJ2-1	CASSSASGSALNEQFF
TRBV27	TRBJ1-1	CASSTGQGLRSSYTEAFF
TRBV11-2	TRBJ1-6	CASSPEGPSNSPLHF
TRBV7-9	TRBJ2-7	CASSAAGRGQYF
TRBV28	TRBJ2-3	CASSLFRVTDTQYF
TRBV19	TRBJ2-6	CASRRDSVSGANVLTF
TRBV5-1	TRBJ2-1	CASSPPGTFRNEQFF
TRBV7-2	TRBJ1-5	CASSPPATGWTQPQHF
TRBV3-1	TRBJ1-5	CASSQDLGNQPQHF
TRBV28	TRBJ2-5	CASSRTGWETQYF
TRBV7-9	TRBJ2-5	CASSPFWDMGSPKETQYF
TRBV10-3	TRBJ2-1	CAISDAGVAYNEQFF
TRBV2	TRBJ2-1	CASSEGGNSGNEQFF
TRBV4-1	TRBJ1-6	CASSPLGQAGSPLHF
TRBV19	TRBJ1-1	CASSLTGFPKLSFF
TRBV9	TRBJ2-1	CASRSGLGYNEQFF
TRBV5-4	TRBJ2-5	CASSPDTGVETQYF
TRBV20-1	TRBJ2-1	CSAKGPVLIRVNEQFF
TRBV4-2	TRBJ2-5	CASSQNRGLVSVGETQYF